Presented here are 32 T cell receptor beta chains from one specimen sequenced in a study of a mutant IDH1 vaccine in newly diagnosed glioma. No antigen has been assigned to these receptors. Time point meaning: week 47, end of study. The study gave 300 ug of mutant IDH1 20-mer peptide per vaccine dose, with topical imiquimod. Sequenced by immunoSEQ multiplex PCR; TCRdb stores in-frame clones only, minus some. The repertoire holds approximately 52,000 clones, with 60% to 85% as singletons. The material was PBMCs, obtained from a glioma patient whose treatment included an IDH1 peptide vaccine. These receptors came from a woman aged 40-49 years with glioma. Some clones in this sample may be carry-over from other donors' samples.

The rearrangement uses TRBV5-1 and TRBJ2-7; TRBD1 matches 7 bases. CDR1 SGHRS and CDR2 YFSETQ come from the germline V gene. The junction had 9 bases not matched to a gene; V was cut back by 0 bases and J by 3 bases. CDR3 length equals 16 residues. CDR3 in DNA: TGCGCCAGCAGCTTGGGGGGGAGAGGGGGCCTCTACGAGCAGTACTTC. Residues: CASSLGGRGGLYEQYF. The full variable domain, with the rest looked up from reference TRBV5-1 and TRBJ2-7, is KAGVTQTPRYLIKTRGQQVTLSCSPISGHRSVSWYQQTPGQGLQFLFEYFSETQRNKGNFPGRFSGRQFSNSRSEMNVSTLELGDSALYLCASSLGGRGGLYEQYFGPGTRLTVT.

The chain combines TRBV5-1 with TRBJ2-7; a weak D match, TRBD2 (7 bases). V was shortened by 1 base and J by 6 bases, with 17 bases between the two germline ends. The germline gives CDR1 SGHRS, CDR2 YFSETQ. The CDR3 is 15 residues long. In DNA, the CDR3 is TGCGCCAGCAGCTTGATGAGGGGGGGGGCCTCCGAGCAGTACTTC. Translation: CASSLMRGGASEQYF.

The gene calls are TRBV7-2 and TRBJ2-3; a possible D gene is TRBD2 (6 bases). Trimming pared 4 bases from V and 5 bases from J, leaving 16 bases between. Germline V gene data show CDR1 as SGHTA and CDR2 as FQGNSA. This CDR3 region has 15 residues. DNA of the CDR3: TGTGCCAGCAGCTCAGCGGGTGGGGCCGGAGATACGCAGTATTTT. Its protein is CASSSAGGAGDTQYF.

The V call is TRBV7-8, the J call TRBJ1-5; D may be TRBD1 (5 bases). Germline lookup yields CDR1 SGHVS and CDR2 FQNEAQ. The CDR3 covers 15 residues. The V end lost 2 bases, the J end lost 2 bases, and 10 bases lay between the germline ends. This CDR3 is CASSLPGRRNQPQHF. The CDR3 coding sequence is TGTGCCAGCAGCTTACCAGGGCGACGCAATCAGCCCCAGCATTTT.

The V and J genes are TRBV6-5 and TRBJ2-2, with 7 bases aligning to TRBD2. Germline CDR1 and CDR2: MNHEY and SVGAGI. CDR3 length: 15 amino acids. With V trimmed by 2 bases and J by 6 bases, 6 bases remained unmatched. The DNA of the CDR3 is TGTGCCAGCAGTTACGGGGGGGGTAATGCCGGGGAGCTGTTTTTT. It translates to CASSYGGGNAGELFF.

The chain combines TRBV14 with TRBJ1-1; a weak D match, TRBD1 (6 bases). Germline loops: CDR1 SGHDN, CDR2 FVKESK. V was clipped by 4 bases and J by 4 bases, with 16 bases between them. This CDR3 comprises 15 residues. The CDR3 DNA sequence: TGTGCCAGCAGCCTCGGGCGGGGGCAGGGCACTGAAGCTTTCTTT. Encoded protein: CASSLGRGQGTEAFF.

For this clone: Other DNA sequences within the sample encode an identical CDR3. The chain is built from TRBV7-2 and TRBJ2-5, with 8 positions matching TRBD1. After removal of 1 base from V and 2 bases from J, the junction contained 3 bases not matched to a gene. The CDR3 loop spans 15 amino acids. In germline, CDR1 is SGHTA, CDR2 FQGNSA. The CDR3 DNA is TGTGCCAGCAGCTTAGTGGACAGGGCTCAAGAGACCCAGTACTTC. The encoded protein is CASSLVDRAQETQYF.

This clone turned up a few times. This sequence joins TRBV10-3 and TRBJ1-4; 8 nucleotides agree with TRBD1. The CDR3 extends over 14 amino acids. Germline V CDR1 and CDR2: ENHRY, SYGVKD. After removal of 7 bases from V and 7 bases from J, the junction contained 8 bases not matched to a gene. The CDR3 loop reads CAIKATGVGEKLFF. Here the CDR3 DNA reads TGTGCCATCAAGGCGACAGGGGTTGGTGAAAAACTGTTTTTT.

The V and J genes are TRBV5-5 and TRBJ2-2; 7 bases fit TRBD2. The CDR3 covers 18 residues. J gave up 0 bases and V 0 bases, and 8 bases lay outside the gene matches. Germline V gene lookup returns CDR1 SGHKS and CDR2 YYEKEE (reference sequence). In nucleotides, the CDR3 is TGTGCCAGCAGCTTGGGGCTGGGAGGGCGTACGAACACCGGGGAGCTGTTTTTT. The encoded protein is CASSLGLGGRTNTGELFF. Using reference TRBV5-5 and TRBJ2-2 for the parts outside the CDR3, the full variable domain is DAGVTQSPTHLIKTRGQQVTLRCSPISGHKSVSWYQQVLGQGPQFIFQYYEKEERGRGNFPDRFSARQFPNYSSELNVNALLLGDSALYLCASSLGLGGRTNTGELFFGEGSRLTVL.

The CDR3 loop reads CASSYTGGGEKLFF. In DNA form, the CDR3 reads TGTGCCAGCAGCTATACAGGGGGCGGTGAAAAACTGTTTTTT. The V gene is TRBV5-4, the J gene TRBJ1-4; 9 bases fit TRBD1. Trimming at V came to 3 bases and at J to 7 bases, leaving 4 bases not matched to a gene. The germline V gene encodes CDR1 SGHNT and CDR2 YYREEE (reference sequence). The CDR3 sequence is 14 residues long.

The V gene is TRBV7-2, the J gene TRBJ1-1; weak D call: TRBD1 (6 bases). CDR1 and CDR2 (germline): SGHTA, FQGNSA. The V gene lost 5 bases and the J gene lost 0 bases, with 19 bases spanning the gap. This CDR3 has 17 residues. The CDR3 nucleotides are TGTGCCAGCAGCCTTCAGGGGTACCGCTTTGTGAACACTGAAGCTTTCTTT. Translating gives CASSLQGYRFVNTEAFF.

The V and J genes are TRBV7-9 and TRBJ1-2, with no clear D. From germline, CDR1 is SEHNR and CDR2 FQNEAQ (reference sequence). V was trimmed by 5 bases and J by 2 bases, leaving 9 bases between them. This CDR3 comprises 13 residues. In DNA form, the CDR3 reads TGTGCCAGCAGCCGTATGGGAAACTATGGCTACACCTTC. Residues: CASSRMGNYGYTF.

The DNA for the CDR3 is TGTGCCTGGAGTGTAAAAGGAGGGGGTCAGCCCCAGCATTTT. Translated, it gives CAWSVKGGGQPQHF. The rearrangement joins TRBV30 to TRBJ1-5; possibly TRBD1 for D (6 bases). Germline V gene data show CDR1 as GTSNPN and CDR2 as SVGIG (reference sequence). The ends were cut back, 0 bases at V and 6 bases at J, with 12 bases in the middle. The CDR3 totals 14 residues.

This clone was detected only once. This chain uses TRBV30 with TRBJ2-5; D might be TRBD1 or TRBD2, each matching 5 bases. The CDR3 loop spans 14 amino acids. The V end lost 0 bases, the J end lost 3 bases, and 11 bases lay between the germline ends. Per germline, CDR1 GTSNPN and CDR2 SVGIG (reference sequence). CDR3 DNA: TGTGCCTGGAGTGTAGGGGCGGGTGAAGAGACCCAGTACTTC. This encodes CAWSVGAGEETQYF.

The genes are TRBV7-8 and TRBJ1-2, with TRBD1 as a possible D gene (6 bases). V lost 4 bases, J lost 6 bases, and 15 bases lay in between. The CDR3 length is 14 residues. Germline V gene sequence: CDR1 SGHVS, CDR2 FQNEAQ. The chain's CDR3 is CASSYSLYRDGYTF. CDR3 DNA sequence: TGTGCCAGCAGCTATTCCCTGTACAGGGATGGCTACACCTTC.

The J gene is TRBJ2-3, the V gene TRBV6-6; TRBD1 is a possible D gene (5 bases). The CDR3 extends over 13 amino acids. V lost 7 bases to trimming and J lost 6 bases, with 14 bases between them. Germline CDR1 and CDR2: MNHNY and SVGAGI (reference sequence). This CDR3 reads CASIDPPGDTQYF. CDR3 DNA sequence: TGTGCCAGCATCGACCCGCCAGGGGATACGCAGTATTTT.

This clone came up once. The chain joins TRBV19 to TRBJ1-5; D is perhaps TRBD1 (5 bases). The CDR3 loop spans 16 amino acids. V shed 3 bases and J shed 2 bases, with 14 bases lying between them. CDR1 LNHDA and CDR2 SQIVND come from the germline V gene (reference sequence). This CDR3 reads CASSMTWGGGNQPQHF. In DNA form, the CDR3 reads TGTGCCAGTAGTATGACTTGGGGGGGTGGCAATCAGCCCCAGCATTTT.

The chain carries TRBV19 and TRBJ1-5; the D gene is possibly TRBD1 (5 bases). Deletions cut 2 bases from V and 4 bases from J, with 12 bases between. CDR3 length: 15 residues. The germline CDR1 and CDR2 sequences are LNHDA and SQIVND (reference sequence). CDR3 DNA: TGTGCCAGTAGTATATCAGGGATAGGAAATCAGCCCCAGCATTTT. Its protein is CASSISGIGNQPQHF.

The V call is TRBV2, the J call TRBJ2-1; tentative D call: TRBD2 (6 bases). Trimming took 5 bases from V and 9 from J, leaving 11 bases between them. CDR1 SNHLY and CDR2 FYNNEI come from the germline V gene. The CDR3 sequence is 12 residues long. The CDR3 DNA follows: TGTGCCAGCAGTAAAGGAGGGTTTGAGCAGTTCTTC. As protein: CASSKGGFEQFF.

The table lists this clone with a few counts. The genes are TRBV10-3 and TRBJ1-3; no clear D gene. Germline V gene data show CDR1 as ENHRY and CDR2 as SYGVKD. V was cut by 6 bases and J by 0 bases, with 12 bases left in between. The CDR3 runs 15 residues. CDR3 region: CAIRPQVLSGNTIYF. The DNA of the CDR3 is TGTGCCATCAGGCCTCAGGTCCTCTCTGGAAACACCATATATTTT.

About this clone: Other nucleotide sequences in the sample specify the same CDR3. The rearrangement joins TRBV29-1 to TRBJ1-1, with unresolved D. CDR1 and CDR2 from the germline V gene are SQVTM and ANQGSEA. V lost 4 bases to trimming and J lost 1 base, with 16 bases between them. This CDR3 is built from 15 residues. As DNA, the CDR3 is TGCAGCGTTGTTCGTCACGCGGCAGGGAACACTGAAGCTTTCTTT. This encodes CSVVRHAAGNTEAFF.

For this clone: The sample contains more than one DNA sequence encoding this CDR3. The chain recombines TRBV6-5 with TRBJ1-1; a weak D match, TRBD1 (6 bases). From germline, CDR1 is MNHEY and CDR2 SVGAGI. This CDR3 region has 15 residues. Trimming removed 0 bases from V and 4 bases from J, with 12 bases in between. CDR3 sequence: CASSYSRGGGTEAFF. For the CDR3, the DNA is TGTGCCAGCAGTTACTCCAGGGGTGGCGGCACTGAAGCTTTCTTT.

V and J are TRBV5-5 and TRBJ2-5; weak D call: TRBD1 (5 bases). V was shortened by 1 base and J by 5 bases, with 15 bases between the two germline ends. This CDR3 comprises 15 residues. Germline values: CDR1 SGHKS, CDR2 YYEKEE (reference sequence). CDR3 sequence: CASSLHAGPGETQYF. The CDR3 region has the DNA TGTGCCAGCAGCTTGCATGCAGGGCCCGGGGAGACCCAGTACTTC.

This clone was found once. The V call is TRBV6-1, the J call TRBJ2-3, with 10 positions matching TRBD1. CDR1 is MNHNS and CDR2 is SASEGT in the germline V gene. The CDR3 spans 14 residues. The junction had 4 bases not matched to a gene; V was cut back by 3 bases and J by 7 bases. Written as DNA, the CDR3 is TGTGCCAGCAGTGAGACAGGGGGCGATTATACGCAGTATTTT. The encoded protein is CASSETGGDYTQYF.

The rearrangement joins TRBV29-1 to TRBJ1-5; D gene ambiguous. The CDR3 contains 14 residues. The ends were cut back, 4 bases at V and 0 bases at J, with 10 bases in the middle. Per germline, CDR1 SQVTM and CDR2 ANQGSEA. CDR3 bases: TGCAGCGTTGTAGATTGGGATAGCAATCAGCCCCAGCATTTT. The encoded protein is CSVVDWDSNQPQHF.

The chain links TRBV4-1 to TRBJ1-1; D possibly corresponds to TRBD1 (6 bases). Looked up from germline, CDR1 is MGHRA and CDR2 is YSYEKL. The CDR3 sequence is 16 residues long. Trimming left V 2 bases short and J 1 base short, with 14 bases between. As DNA, the CDR3 is TGCGCCAGCAGCCAACCTCTACAGGGCCCGAACACTGAAGCTTTCTTT. Its translation: CASSQPLQGPNTEAFF.

The chain recombines TRBV9 with TRBJ1-2, with a weak D call TRBD1 (6 bases). CDR3 length equals 17 residues. Germline V gives CDR1 SGDLS, CDR2 YYNGEE. V was pared by 3 bases and J by 0 bases, with 18 bases between. CDR3 sequence: CASSGTTGTSTNYGYTF. The CDR3 coding sequence is TGTGCCAGCAGCGGGACCACCGGGACATCTACTAACTATGGCTACACCTTC.

The chain employs TRBV5-1 and TRBJ1-1, with D perhaps matching TRBD1 (5 bases). CDR1 and CDR2 (germline): SGHRS, YFSETQ. This CDR3 comprises 12 residues. Trimming removed 4 bases at V and 7 bases at J, with 11 bases between. DNA of the CDR3: TGCGCCAGCAGCCCGGGGGGGGATGAAGCTTTCTTT. Translation gives CASSPGGDEAFF.

CDR3 region: CASSQGIYNEQFF. The CDR3, as DNA: TGTGCCAGTAGTCAGGGAATCTACAATGAGCAGTTCTTC. The chain joins TRBV19 to TRBJ2-1; D perhaps matches TRBD1 (5 bases). Germline V gene data show CDR1 as LNHDA and CDR2 as SQIVND (reference sequence). The CDR3 consists of 13 residues. Trimming left V 5 bases short and J 3 bases short, with 8 bases between. The whole variable domain, filled in from reference TRBV19 and TRBJ2-1, reads DGGITQSPKYLFRKEGQNVTLSCEQNLNHDAMYWYRQDPGQGLRLIYYSQIVNDFQKGDIAEGYSVSREKKESFPLTVTSAQKNPTAFYLCASSQGIYNEQFFGPGTRLTVL.

The chain carries TRBV28 and TRBJ2-7; D is unclear. V was clipped by 5 bases and J by 4 bases, with 6 bases between them. Germline V gene lookup returns CDR1 MDHEN and CDR2 SYDVKM. The CDR3 has 11 residues. The CDR3 loop is CASSGSYEQYF. CDR3 in DNA: TGTGCCAGCAGTGGGTCATACGAGCAGTACTTC.

The chain has TRBV19 and TRBJ1-5, with D perhaps matching TRBD1 (6 bases). This CDR3 has 14 residues. The V gene lost 7 bases and the J gene lost 3 bases, with 13 bases spanning the gap. CDR1 and CDR2 (germline): LNHDA, SQIVND (reference sequence). The chain's CDR3 is CASTMGAPNQPQHF. The CDR3 coding sequence is TGTGCCAGTACCATGGGGGCCCCCAATCAGCCCCAGCATTTT.

CDR3 residues: CASSLLTRYGYTF. Written as DNA, the CDR3 is TGCGCCAGCAGCTTGCTGACCAGGTATGGCTACACCTTC. V and J are TRBV5-1 and TRBJ1-2; no clear D gene. The CDR3 extends over 13 amino acids. Germline loops: CDR1 SGHRS, CDR2 YFSETQ. The V and J ends lost 1 base and 5 bases respectively, with 9 bases between them.